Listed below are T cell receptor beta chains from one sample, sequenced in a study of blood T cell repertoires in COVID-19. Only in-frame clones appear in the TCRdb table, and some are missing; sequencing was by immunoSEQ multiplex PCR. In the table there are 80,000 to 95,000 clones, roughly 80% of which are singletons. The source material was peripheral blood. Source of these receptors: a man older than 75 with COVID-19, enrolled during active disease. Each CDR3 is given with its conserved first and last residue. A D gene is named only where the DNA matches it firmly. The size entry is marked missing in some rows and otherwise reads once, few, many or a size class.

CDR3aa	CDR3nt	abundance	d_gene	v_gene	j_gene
CASSHRQGLGGYTF	TGTGCCAGCAGCCACCGGCAGGGGCTGGGTGGCTACACCTTC	.	.	TRBV3-1/TRBV3-2	TRBJ1-2
CASSRPDRGSGNQPQHF	TGTGCCAGCAGTCGTCCGGACAGGGGGTCGGGCAATCAGCCCCAGCATTTT	.	TRBD1	TRBV6-2/TRBV6-3	TRBJ1-5
CSVHLQAQYF	TGCAGTGTACACCTGCAGGCCCAGTACTTC	.	.	TRBV20-1	TRBJ2-5
CASSSTGGRGNEKLFF	TGCGCCAGCAGCTCTACAGGGGGCAGGGGTAATGAAAAACTGTTTTTT	.	TRBD1	TRBV5-1	TRBJ1-4
CASSRGQGGTGELFF	TGTGCCAGCTCTAGGGGACAGGGGGGCACCGGGGAGCTGTTTTTT	.	TRBD1	TRBV6-5	TRBJ2-2
CASSQEYNGEQPQHF	TGCGCCAGCAGCCAAGAGTATAACGGGGAACAGCCCCAGCATTTT	.	.	TRBV4-3	TRBJ1-5
CASSQSNREPNTEAFF	TGCGCTAGCAGCCAATCAAACCGGGAGCCCAACACTGAAGCTTTCTTT	.	.	TRBV4-1	TRBJ1-1
CASSPRGRENIQYF	TGTGCCAGCAGTCCCAGAGGTAGGGAGAACATTCAGTACTTC	.	.	TRBV28	TRBJ2-4
CASSPRGQAMLTLPPGNIQYF	TGTGCCAGCAGCCCCCGAGGACAGGCTATGCTCACATTACCTCCCGGAAACATTCAGTACTTC	.	TRBD1	TRBV9	TRBJ2-4
CASRKLAKNIQYF	TGTGCCAGCAGGAAACTAGCCAAAAACATTCAGTACTTC	once	.	TRBV27	TRBJ2-4
CAISAEGMRYNEQFF	TGTGCCATCAGTGCGGAGGGGATGAGGTACAATGAGCAGTTCTTC	.	.	TRBV10-3	TRBJ2-1
CATRDRDGYTF	TGTGCCACTCGGGACAGGGACGGCTACACCTTC	.	TRBD1	TRBV19	TRBJ1-2